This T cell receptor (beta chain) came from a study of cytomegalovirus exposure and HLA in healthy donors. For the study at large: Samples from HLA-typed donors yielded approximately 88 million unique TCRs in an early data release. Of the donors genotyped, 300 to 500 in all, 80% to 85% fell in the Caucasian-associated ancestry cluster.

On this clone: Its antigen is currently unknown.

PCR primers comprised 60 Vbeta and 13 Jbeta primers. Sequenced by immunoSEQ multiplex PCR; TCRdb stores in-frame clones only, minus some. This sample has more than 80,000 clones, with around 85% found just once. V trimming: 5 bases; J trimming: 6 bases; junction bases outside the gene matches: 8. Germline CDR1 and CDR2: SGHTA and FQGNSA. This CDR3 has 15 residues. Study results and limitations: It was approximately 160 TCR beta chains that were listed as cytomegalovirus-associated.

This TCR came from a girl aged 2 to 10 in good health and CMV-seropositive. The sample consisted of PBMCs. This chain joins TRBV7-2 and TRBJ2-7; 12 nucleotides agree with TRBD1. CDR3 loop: CASSRIGTGGLEQYF. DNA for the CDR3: TGTGCCAGCAGCAGAATCGGGACAGGGGGCCTCGAGCAGTACTTC.